The clone carrying this T cell receptor beta chain was counted a few times. The antigen remains unidentified. This sample was included in a study of CD8 T cells in ankylosing spondylitis. Findings and limits, study-wide: Disease-associated clonotypes exhibited CD8+ identity and were relatively infrequent in peripheral blood. Blood of patients with ankylosing spondylitis appeared to be characterized by a TCR beta motif of eight or nine highly homologous variants. Matched ankylosing spondylitis synovial fluid reportedly contained a significantly enriched population of disease-linked clones.

Germline assignment: CDR1 SQVTM and CDR2 ANQGSEA. This CDR3 contains 12 residues. With 1 base removed from V and 4 bases from J, the gap between germline ends came to 5 bases. MiXCR was run by TCRdb on the 5' RACE reads, yielding one entry per CDR3 protein. This sample has 200,000 to 250,000 distinct CDR3 sequences, with roughly 26% found just once. The material sequenced was blood, either unsorted or a sorted T cell fraction (not recorded which). This clonotype was sampled from a male donor with ankylosing spondylitis or in good health (not recorded which). The genes are TRBV29-1 and TRBJ1-3, with a possible D match to TRBD1 (5 bases). In DNA form, the CDR3 reads TGCAGCGTTGAAGGACAGGGAAACACCATATATTTT. Amino acid sequence: CSVEGQGNTIYF.